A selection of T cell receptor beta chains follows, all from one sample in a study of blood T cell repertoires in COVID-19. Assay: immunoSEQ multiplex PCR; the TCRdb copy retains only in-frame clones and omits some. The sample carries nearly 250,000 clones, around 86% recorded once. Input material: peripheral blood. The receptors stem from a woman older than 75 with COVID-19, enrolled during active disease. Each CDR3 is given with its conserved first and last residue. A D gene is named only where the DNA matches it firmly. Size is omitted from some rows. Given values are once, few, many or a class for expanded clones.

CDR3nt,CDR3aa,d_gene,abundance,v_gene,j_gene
TGTGCCAGCAGTTACACACAGGGGGGCTCACCCCTCCACTTT,CASSYTQGGSPLHF,TRBD1,few,TRBV6-2/TRBV6-3,TRBJ1-6
TGTGCCAGCAGCGGGACGGGACTAGCGGCCACAGATACGCAGTATTTT,CASSGTGLAATDTQYF,TRBD2,NA,TRBV9,TRBJ2-3
TGTGCCAGCAGGGCAGGGCGTCAGCCCCAGCATTTT,CASRAGRQPQHF,NA,NA,TRBV28,TRBJ1-5
TGTGCCAGCAGACAGGGAGGCAATCAGCCCCAGCATTTT,CASRQGGNQPQHF,NA,NA,TRBV6-5,TRBJ1-5
TGTGCCAGCAGTGAATTATTAGGGACGGGAGCCTACGAGCAGTACTTC,CASSELLGTGAYEQYF,NA,NA,TRBV6-1,TRBJ2-7
TGTGCCAGCAGTTACACAAGGACAGAGGCCGGCTCCTACGAGCAGTACTTC,CASSYTRTEAGSYEQYF,NA,NA,TRBV6-2/TRBV6-3,TRBJ2-7
TGTGCCAGCAGGGTCAGGGATTTGTACACCTTC,CASRVRDLYTF,NA,NA,TRBV2,TRBJ1-2
TGCGCCAGCAGCCAAGCAGGGGCTGGGCAAGAGACCCAGTACTTC,CASSQAGAGQETQYF,NA,NA,TRBV4-1,TRBJ2-5
TGTGCCAGCAGCGCGAACAGGGGGGTCAGTTCACCCCTCCACTTT,CASSANRGVSSPLHF,TRBD1,NA,TRBV7-2,TRBJ1-6
TGTGCCAGCAGCTCCCAAACCGCGAGGATGAACACTGAAGCTTTCTTT,CASSSQTARMNTEAFF,NA,NA,TRBV7-6,TRBJ1-1
TGTGCCAGCAGCGTTAAAAGCCGGGGGGATGGGCATCAGCCCCAGCATTTT,CASSVKSRGDGHQPQHF,NA,NA,TRBV3-1/TRBV3-2,TRBJ1-5
TGTGCCAGCAGTGAGGGAGGGCCCACCGGGGAGCTGTTTTTT,CASSEGGPTGELFF,TRBD2,few,TRBV6-4,TRBJ2-2
TGCGCCAGCAGCTTGGGGGCAGGGCTGAGCGGCTACACCTTC,CASSLGAGLSGYTF,NA,NA,TRBV5-1,TRBJ1-2
TGTGCCAGCAGCTACCTAGCGGGGGGGATCACCTACGAGCAGTACTTC,CASSYLAGGITYEQYF,TRBD2,NA,TRBV7-2,TRBJ2-7
TGTGCCAGCAGTTACTCAACAGGCACAGATACGCAGTATTTT,CASSYSTGTDTQYF,NA,NA,TRBV6-5,TRBJ2-3
TGTGCCAGCAGTTACTCTAGGGGCTTTGGAAACACCATATATTTT,CASSYSRGFGNTIYF,NA,NA,TRBV6-2/TRBV6-3,TRBJ1-3
TGTGCCAGCAAAACAGGGAATTTGGGCAATGAGCAGTTCTTC,CASKTGNLGNEQFF,NA,NA,TRBV7-2,TRBJ2-1
TGTGCCAGTAGGGGAAGGGGGTGGAGCACAGATACGCAGTATTTT,CASRGRGWSTDTQYF,NA,NA,TRBV19,TRBJ2-3
TGTGCCAGCAGCCCAGGACAGGGGAGCTACAATGAGCAGTTCTTC,CASSPGQGSYNEQFF,TRBD1,NA,TRBV5-5,TRBJ2-1
TGTGCCAGCAGCTTGGGACAGGCCGCTGGAAACACCATATATTTT,CASSLGQAAGNTIYF,TRBD1,NA,TRBV7-9,TRBJ1-3
TGTGCCAGTAGTCCCAGTGACAGACACAATCAGCCCCAGCATTTT,CASSPSDRHNQPQHF,NA,NA,TRBV19,TRBJ1-5
TGTGCCAGCAGCTTAGCTTTACAGGTGAACACTGAAGCTTTCTTT,CASSLALQVNTEAFF,NA,NA,TRBV7-9,TRBJ1-1
TGTGCCTGGAAAAAGACATACACAGATACGCAGTATTTT,CAWKKTYTDTQYF,NA,NA,TRBV30,TRBJ2-3
TGTGCCAGCAGTCACACAGGGGATTGGAGTGAAGGTGAAAAACTGTTTTTT,CASSHTGDWSEGEKLFF,TRBD1,few,TRBV3-1/TRBV3-2,TRBJ1-4
TGTGCCAGCAGCTTAGGAGGACAGTACAATGAGCAGTTCTTC,CASSLGGQYNEQFF,NA,NA,TRBV7-2,TRBJ2-1
TGTGCCAGAGCCCGCAAAAGTTTGAACACTGAAGCTTTCTTT,CARARKSLNTEAFF,NA,NA,TRBV2,TRBJ1-1
TGTGCCAGCAGGGGCCAGGGGTTGAGGACAGATACGCAGTATTTT,CASRGQGLRTDTQYF,NA,once,TRBV27,TRBJ2-3
TGCGCCAGCAGCCTCGGGACAACTTACTCTGGAAACACCATATATTTT,CASSLGTTYSGNTIYF,NA,NA,TRBV4-1,TRBJ1-3